This TCR beta chain was recorded in a study of cytomegalovirus exposure and HLA in healthy donors. Germline assignment: CDR1 SGHRS and CDR2 YFSETQ. CDR3 length equals 14 residues. V lost 2 bases and J lost 5; bases outside the gene matches: 7. Using immunoSEQ multiplex PCR, the repertoire was profiled, and TCRdb retains in-frame clones only, with some absent. The table lists hundreds of thousands of clones, roughly 87% of them singletons, with 12% in the top ten. Sequencing used PBMCs. The V gene is TRBV5-1, the J gene TRBJ2-7; TRBD2 agrees at 7 bases. The receptor was derived from a man younger than 30 in good health and CMV-seropositive. In DNA, the CDR3 is TGCGCCAGCAGCTTCGGCGGGGGTGGGCACGAGCAGTACTTC. Encoded protein: CASSFGGGGHEQYF.